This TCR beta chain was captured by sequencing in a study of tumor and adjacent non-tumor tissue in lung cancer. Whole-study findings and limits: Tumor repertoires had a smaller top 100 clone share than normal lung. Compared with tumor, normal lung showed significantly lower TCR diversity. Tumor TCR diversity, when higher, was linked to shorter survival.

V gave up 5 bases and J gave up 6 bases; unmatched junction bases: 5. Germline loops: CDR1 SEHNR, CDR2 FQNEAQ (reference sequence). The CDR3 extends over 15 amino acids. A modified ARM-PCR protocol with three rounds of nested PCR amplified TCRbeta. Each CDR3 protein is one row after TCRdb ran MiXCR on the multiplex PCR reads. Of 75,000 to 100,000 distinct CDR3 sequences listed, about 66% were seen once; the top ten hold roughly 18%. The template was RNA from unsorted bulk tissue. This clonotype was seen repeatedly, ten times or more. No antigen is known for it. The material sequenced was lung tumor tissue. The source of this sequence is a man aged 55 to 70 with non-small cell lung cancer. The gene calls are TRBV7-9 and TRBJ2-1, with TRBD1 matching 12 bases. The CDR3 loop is CASSRGTGGFNEQFF. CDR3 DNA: TGTGCCAGCAGCCGTGGGACAGGGGGCTTCAATGAGCAGTTCTTC.